This T cell receptor (beta chain) emerged from a study of T-cell reconstitution after alpha-beta-depleted transplantation in children (dated by TCRdb to between 2015 and 2016). With regard to the full study: Using TCR repertoire profiling, the study followed T-cell immune reconstitution in a quantitative way in children after TCRalphabeta/CD19-depleted allogeneic hematopoietic cell transplantation. Summary of the overall study and its limitations: Over the following months the frequencies of hyperexpanded clones went down, and after one year T-cell counts and TCRbeta diversity were mostly credited to newly produced T cells. About two months after transplant, the apparently early recovery of alphabetaT-cell counts reportedly depended on just several hundred clones that had expanded rapidly and came from non-depleted graft cells. In some patients, high TCRbeta diversity at day 60 was attributed to recipient T cells and intrathymic progenitors that had survived conditioning.

In this sample, this clonotype turned up many times. Its specific antigen is unknown. No much larger clone is present one base from it, and per-base qualities are unavailable. What this sample's treatment or condition label stands for: allogeneic hematopoietic cell transplantation with graft depleted of TCRalphabeta T cells and CD19 B cells. TCRalphabeta/CD19-depleted allogeneic hematopoietic cell grafts were given to the transplant recipients, all of whom were children. Libraries were prepared through PCR. TCRdb records Illumina HiSeq 2500 as the sequencer. Molecular barcoding was employed in the preparation of TCR libraries, with unique molecular identifiers being used to normalize TCRbeta repertoire quantification. TCRdb trimmed the raw reads at Q25, called clones with MiXCR and kept productive beta chains. Merged by CDR3 protein, the rows form single entries marked with the most common genes and DNA. The sample has approximately 500,000 distinct CDR3 sequences on record, approximately 30% of them singletons. The top ten clonotypes cover 30% to 45% of the sample.

Measured from the cysteine to the phenylalanine, the CDR3 is 16 residues long. CDR3 DNA only is kept here, 48 bases in frame from base 1. Taken from the germline V gene, the CDR1 and CDR2 loops are SGHRS and YFSETQ. The junction shows trimming of 0 bases on V and 5 bases on J, and the gene matches do not reach 11 bases of it. Rearrangement joined TRBV5-1 to TRBJ2-7, and 7 junction bases match TRBD2. This specimen was PBMCs, taken before TCRalphabeta/CD19-depleted stem cell transplant. The origin of this receptor is a boy younger than two with Wiskott-Aldrich syndrome, due to receive a stem cell transplant. Read as DNA, the sequence is TGCGCCAGCAGCTTGGCCGGAGCGGGAAGGCGCGACGAGCAGTACTTC. This is translated as CASSLAGAGRRDEQYF.